The 27 T cell receptor beta chains below all came from one sample that was sequenced in a study of T-cell memory formation after mild COVID-19. TCRdb processed the 5' RACE reads anew with MiXCR; each CDR3 protein has one entry. The repertoire holds about 540,000 distinct CDR3 sequences, with roughly 21% as singletons. Sequenced input: PBMCs or a T cell subset sorted from them (not recorded which). The origin of the receptors is an adult woman who had mild COVID-19 (a few samples of this study predate the infection). Cell type and time point are not known.

In this sample, this clonotype turned up a few times. The rearrangement uses TRBV6-2 or TRBV6-3 and TRBJ2-1, with D possibly matching TRBD2 (5 bases). CDR3 size: 13 residues. Germline V gene data show CDR1 as MNHEY and CDR2 as SVGEGT. Trimming left V 6 bases short and J 9 bases short, with 15 bases between. The CDR3 bases are TGTGCCAGCAGCCGGACTCGCCCAGGTGAGCAGTTCTTC. Translated: CASSRTRPGEQFF.

This clonotype showed up just a few times. V gene TRBV20-1 combines with J gene TRBJ2-7; 8 bases match TRBD2. This CDR3 region has 14 residues. The junction had 3 bases not matched to a gene; V was cut back by 1 base and J by 1 base. Germline CDR1 reads DFQATT; CDR2 reads SNEGSKA (reference sequence). The CDR3 DNA is TGCAGTGCTAGAGTCCCTAGCGGGTCCTACGAGCAGTACTTC. It specifies CSARVPSGSYEQYF.

There are a few counts of this clonotype. The DNA for the CDR3 is TGTGCCAGCAGCATAGCGGGGGGGCGAGAGACCCAGTACTTC. The encoded protein is CASSIAGGRETQYF. The rearrangement uses TRBV12-3 or TRBV12-4 and TRBJ2-5; 11 bases line up with TRBD2. The CDR3 sequence is 14 residues long. Trimming at V came to 6 bases and at J to 4 bases, leaving 4 bases not matched to a gene.

This clonotype was seen repeatedly, ten times or more. The V and J genes are TRBV7-2 and TRBJ2-5; a weak D match, TRBD2 (6 bases). Germline CDR1 and CDR2: SGHTA and FQGNSA. Trimming stripped 4 bases from V and 4 bases from J, with 13 bases between. The CDR3 consists of 14 residues. The CDR3 spells CASSSMGGIETQYF. The CDR3 nucleotides are TGTGCCAGCAGCTCCATGGGGGGTATAGAGACCCAGTACTTC.

This clonotype was recorded a few times. The rearrangement uses TRBV2 and TRBJ2-5; tentatively, D is TRBD1 or TRBD2 (5 bases each). From germline, CDR1 is SNHLY and CDR2 FYNNEI. V gave up 6 bases and J gave up 1 base, with 18 bases separating them. The CDR3 runs to 16 residues. The CDR3 DNA reads as TGTGCCAGCAGAGACTCCGGGGCCGGGGCCCAAGAGACCCAGTACTTC. This codes for CASRDSGAGAQETQYF.

This clonotype was detected only a few times. The chain combines TRBV10-3 with TRBJ2-7, with no clear D. The germline CDR1 and CDR2 sequences are ENHRY and SYGVKD. V was shortened by 4 bases and J by 0 bases, with 13 bases between the two germline ends. The CDR3 has 15 residues. CDR3 loop: CAISVIRRASYEQYF. The CDR3 bases are TGTGCCATCAGTGTTATCCGGAGAGCCTCCTACGAGCAGTACTTC.

This clonotype appeared a few times. The chain carries TRBV9 and TRBJ1-4; no definite D call. V lost 0 bases, J lost 5 bases, and 8 bases lay in between. Germline CDR1 SGDLS, CDR2 YYNGEE. CDR3 size: 14 residues. Here the CDR3 DNA reads TGTGCCAGCAGCGTAGGCTCGGGGAATGAAAAACTGTTTTTT. Amino acids: CASSVGSGNEKLFF.

The CDR3 DNA reads as TGTGCCAGCAGCCCCCCGCCGAAACAGGGGCCGGGCAACTATGGCTACACCTTC. As protein: CASSPPPKQGPGNYGYTF. The rearrangement uses TRBV12-3 or TRBV12-4 and TRBJ1-2; TRBD1 aligns across 7 bases. V lost 6 bases and J lost 2; bases outside the gene matches: 18. The CDR3 runs to 18 residues.

This clonotype was seen more than once but under ten times. The chain is built from TRBV4-2 and TRBJ2-7; unclear D gene. CDR1 is LGHNA, CDR2 YNFKEQ, per germline. Trimming shortened V by 1 base and J by 0 bases, and 10 bases separated the two germline ends. The CDR3 runs to 15 residues. The chain's CDR3 is CASSQAGSHSYEQYF. The CDR3 bases are TGTGCCAGCAGCCAAGCGGGTTCCCACTCCTACGAGCAGTACTTC.

This clonotype was counted between two and nine times. The CDR3 nucleotides read TGCGCCAGCAGCTTGGCCAGGACTAGCGGGAGGGCCCTCGGCAATGAGCAGTTCTTC. Amino acids: CASSLARTSGRALGNEQFF. The V call is TRBV5-1, the J call TRBJ2-1; 15 bases are shared with TRBD2. The V and J ends lost 0 bases and 6 bases, in that order; junction bases with no gene match: 10. Germline V lookup: CDR1 SGHRS, CDR2 YFSETQ. The CDR3 is 19 residues long.

The sample holds many counts of this clonotype. One junction end disagrees with the germline gene, perhaps due to a read error. The chain uses TRBV12-3 or TRBV12-4 and TRBJ1-2, with 8 nucleotides matching TRBD1. The CDR3 contains 14 residues. CDR3 sequence (DNA): TGTGCCAGCAGCTTAGCCGGGACAGGTTATGGCTACACCTTC. This codes for CASSLAGTGYGYTF.

A few counts support this clonotype. J is TRBJ1-5 and V is TRBV20-1; maybe TRBD1 (5 bases). Between the trimmed V and J ends, which lost 1 base and 0 bases, there was a span of 19 bases. CDR1 is DFQATT and CDR2 is SNEGSKA in the germline V gene (reference sequence). The CDR3 totals 18 residues. CDR3 nucleotide sequence: TGCAGTGCTAGAGTGGGCGGGGACGGGGTTTATAGCAATCAGCCCCAGCATTTT. Protein product: CSARVGGDGVYSNQPQHF.

The V gene is TRBV24-1, the J gene TRBJ2-1; the D is unclear. Trimming pared 4 bases from V and 3 bases from J, leaving 15 bases between. The CDR3 runs to 16 residues. CDR1 and CDR2 (germline): KGHDR, SFDVKD. The CDR3 reads CATSDVTNMGYNEQFF. CDR3 sequence (DNA): TGTGCCACCAGTGACGTAACCAACATGGGCTACAATGAGCAGTTCTTC.

The chain carries TRBV6-2 or TRBV6-3 and TRBJ2-7; TRBD2 agrees at 10 bases. The CDR3 loop spans 14 amino acids. The germline gives CDR1 MNHEY, CDR2 SVGEGT. Trimming took 4 bases from V and 4 from J; bases not matched to a gene: 4. CDR3 amino acids: CASSFLAGEYEQYF. The CDR3, as DNA: TGTGCCAGCAGTTTTCTAGCGGGAGAATACGAGCAGTACTTC.

This clonotype appeared a few times. This chain connects TRBV6-5 to TRBJ2-7, with D perhaps matching TRBD2 (6 bases). The germline V and J ends were trimmed by 9 bases and 2 bases, with 14 bases remaining between them. The length of the CDR3 is 13 residues. Germline V lookup: CDR1 MNHEY, CDR2 SVGAGI. Here the CDR3 DNA reads TGTGCCAGTCGTGGGGGGATGGCCTACGAGCAGTACTTC. It encodes CASRGGMAYEQYF.

This chain connects TRBV7-9 to TRBJ2-7; a possible D gene is TRBD1 (5 bases). Germline lookup yields CDR1 SEHNR and CDR2 FQNEAQ (reference sequence). This CDR3 region has 13 residues. V lost 9 bases and J 2 bases, leaving 14 bases between the germline ends. CDR3 DNA: TGTGCCAGTGGCAGGGCCAATGCCTACGAGCAGTACTTC. Encoded protein: CASGRANAYEQYF.

This clonotype was observed a few times. The V call is TRBV11-2, the J call TRBJ1-1; D uncertain. The V gene's germline CDR1 is SGHAT and CDR2 FQNNGV. V lost 1 base and J 1 base, leaving 13 bases between the germline ends. The CDR3 loop spans 16 amino acids. The CDR3 spells CASSLVVWQKNTEAFF. The CDR3 bases are TGTGCCAGCAGCTTAGTTGTGTGGCAGAAGAACACTGAAGCTTTCTTT.

This clonotype was counted between two and nine times. The chain combines TRBV7-9 with TRBJ2-1; 11 bases are a match to TRBD2. The CDR3 loop spans 15 amino acids. The germline gives CDR1 SEHNR, CDR2 FQNEAQ (reference sequence). V was pared by 7 bases and J by 9 bases, with 11 bases of the junction left unmatched. CDR3 nucleotides: TGTGCCAGCACCGATCTTAGCGGGAGGGAATTTGAGCAGTTCTTC. It encodes CASTDLSGREFEQFF.

Only a few counts were recorded for this clonotype. The CDR3 DNA follows: TGCAGTGCTAGAATGGGGGGAGGATCCACTGAAGCTTTCTTT. The encoded protein is CSARMGGGSTEAFF. V is TRBV20-1 and J is TRBJ1-1; TRBD1 might be the D (5 bases). The CDR3 is 14 residues long. Trimming stripped 2 bases from V and 4 bases from J, with 14 bases between. The germline CDR1 and CDR2 sequences are DFQATT and SNEGSKA (reference sequence).

CDR3 in DNA: TGTGCCAGCAGCCCCCCCCCGGGCCCCGGAGGTGGGGAGACCCAGTACTTC. It codes for CASSPPPGPGGGETQYF. The rearrangement joins TRBV5-5 to TRBJ2-5, with D tentatively TRBD2 (5 bases). Per the germline V gene, CDR1 is SGHKS and CDR2 is YYEKEE (reference sequence). The CDR3 has 17 amino acids. V lost 4 bases and J 5 bases, leaving 24 bases between the germline ends.

The genes are TRBV6-2 or TRBV6-3 and TRBJ2-2, with 12 bases lining up with TRBD2. CDR1 is MNHEY, CDR2 SVGEGT, per germline. The CDR3 is 18 residues long. J was trimmed by 4 bases and V by 6 bases; bases with no gene match: 12. CDR3 in DNA: TGTGCCAGCAGCCCCCGGCAGGGACTAGCGGGCCTCACCGGGGAGCTGTTTTTT. It yields the protein CASSPRQGLAGLTGELFF.

The chain carries TRBV7-2 and TRBJ2-1, with D perhaps matching TRBD1 or TRBD2 (5 bases each). Trimming stripped 5 bases from V and 4 bases from J, with 15 bases between. The germline gives CDR1 SGHTA, CDR2 FQGNSA. This CDR3 contains 15 residues. CDR3 in amino acids: CASSRRGVQYNEQFF. The CDR3 region has the DNA TGTGCCAGCAGCCGACGAGGGGTCCAGTACAATGAGCAGTTCTTC.

V gene TRBV10-3 combines with J gene TRBJ2-7; TRBD2 aligns across 10 bases. The germline CDR1 and CDR2 sequences are ENHRY and SYGVKD. CDR3 length equals 16 residues. V dropped 5 bases and J dropped 0; count of bases not matched to a gene: 7. The CDR3: CAISSSGGILSYEQYF. Written as DNA, the CDR3 is TGTGCCATCAGTTCTAGCGGGGGCATACTCTCCTACGAGCAGTACTTC.

This chain connects TRBV13 to TRBJ1-6, with 7 positions matching TRBD1. Per germline, CDR1 PRHDT and CDR2 FYEKMQ (reference sequence). The CDR3 covers 14 residues. Trimming cost V 4 bases and J 5 bases; bases outside gene matches: 2. CDR3 loop: CASSYGQDNSPLHF. The CDR3 DNA is TGTGCCAGCAGCTACGGACAGGATAATTCACCCCTCCACTTT.

The CDR3 DNA follows: TGCAGCGTTGAAGAGGGGGACCTGACAGATACGCAGTATTTT. Amino acid sequence: CSVEEGDLTDTQYF. This chain joins TRBV29-1 and TRBJ2-3; D is perhaps TRBD1 or TRBD2 (5 bases each). CDR3 length: 14 amino acids. The V end was cut by 0 bases, the J end by 3 bases, with 10 bases between. Germline V gene lookup returns CDR1 SQVTM and CDR2 ANQGSEA.

V is TRBV5-1 and J is TRBJ2-7; a weak D match, TRBD1 (5 bases). Trimming cost V 2 bases and J 4 bases, with 13 bases left between them. Germline V gene lookup returns CDR1 SGHRS and CDR2 YFSETQ. The CDR3 extends over 14 amino acids. CDR3 in amino acids: CASSFRVGQYEQYF. CDR3 nucleotides: TGCGCCAGCAGCTTCAGGGTGGGTCAGTACGAGCAGTACTTC.

This clonotype was recorded only once. The CDR3 sequence: CASSFQTGWRYEQYF. CDR3 nucleotide sequence: TGTGCCAGCAGCTTTCAGACAGGGTGGCGCTACGAGCAGTACTTC. The chain has TRBV5-6 and TRBJ2-7; 7 bases match TRBD1. J gave up 3 bases and V 2 bases, and 8 bases lay outside the gene matches. The CDR3 spans 15 residues. Per the germline V gene, CDR1 is SGHDT and CDR2 is YYEEEE.